This note documents a single TCR beta chain sequence. This sample is part of a study of blood T cell repertoires in COVID-19. Across the whole study: Specimens from acute and convalescent COVID-19 originated in the United States, Italy and Spain.

Data came from immunoSEQ multiplex PCR; TCRdb stores just in-frame clones and leaves some out. Here the sample spans under 400,000 clones, 70% to 90% being singletons. The CDR3 is 13 amino acids. Germline V lookup: CDR1 SGDLS, CDR2 YYNGEE. Between the trimmed V and J ends, which lost 3 bases and 7 bases, there was a span of 12 bases. The clonotype was recovered from a woman aged 25-40 years with COVID-19, enrolled during active disease. What was sequenced was peripheral blood. The rearrangement uses TRBV9 and TRBJ2-3; a possible D gene is TRBD1 (6 bases). DNA of the CDR3: TGTGCCAGCAGCGCCCCACAGGGACATACGCAGTATTTT. Its protein product is CASSAPQGHTQYF. The full variable domain, in which reference TRBV9 and TRBJ2-3 provide the parts outside the CDR3, is DSGVTQTPKHLITATGQRVTLRCSPRSGDLSVYWYQQSLDQGLQFLIQYYNGEERAKGNILERFSAQQFPDLHSELNLSSLELGDSALYFCASSAPQGHTQYFGPGTRLTVL.